This T cell receptor beta chain comes out of a study of OX40 agonist ivuxolimab in advanced cancers. Across the study: Prior checkpoint blockade (anti-PD-1, anti-PD-L1 or anti-CTLA-4) was permitted; 40% had it.

This CDR3 spans 14 amino acids. The germline V gene has CDR1 SGHRS and CDR2 YFSETQ. Findings and limits, study-wide: The study found that CD8+ T cells averaged more expanded clones than CD4+. Nonresponders, in some cases, also had low normalized T-cell clonal expansion.

To note about this clone: Antigen unknown.

Profiling relied on immunoSEQ multiplex PCR, and the TCRdb table lists in-frame clones only, not all of them. The sample holds some 80,000 clones, around 88% seen once. Patients who had autoimmune disease history or got systemic immunosuppression were left out. This TCR was recovered from an adult with an advanced solid tumor such as melanoma, head and neck, liver or kidney cancer. The gene calls are TRBV5-1 and TRBJ2-5, with TRBD1 as a possible D gene (5 bases). The J call may not be correct, given that the DNA end is closer to TRBJ2-7. The sample consisted of CD4+ or CD8+ T cells sorted from blood, taken in a trial of the OX40 agonist ivuxolimab. The CDR3 DNA reads TGCGCCAGCAGGTCAGGGATAGTGACCTACGAGCAGTACTTC. It yields the protein CASRSGIVTYEQYF.